These 29 T cell receptor beta chains originate from one sample sequenced in a study of blood T cell repertoires in COVID-19. Sequencing used immunoSEQ multiplex PCR; TCRdb keeps in-frame clones, though not all of them. The table includes about 150,000 clones, around 74% detected once. Source material: peripheral blood. The receptors stem from a woman of 80 years or more with acute or convalescent COVID-19.

The rearrangement uses TRBV9 and TRBJ2-7; no clear D. V lost 4 bases and J 3 bases, leaving 8 bases between the germline ends. This CDR3 is 12 amino acids long. Germline V CDR1 and CDR2: SGDLS, YYNGEE. CDR3 coding DNA: TGTGCCAGCAGCCAGTCTGACTACGAGCAGTACTTC. It is translated as CASSQSDYEQYF.

Concerning this clone itself: Other nucleotide sequences from this sample produce the same CDR3. The rearrangement uses TRBV18 and TRBJ2-7; no reliable D call. Germline V CDR1 and CDR2: KGHSH, LQKENI. CDR3 length: 13 residues. V was cut by 0 bases and J by 1 base, with 4 bases left in between. CDR3 sequence: CASSPPSSYEQYF. The DNA for the CDR3 is TGTGCCAGCTCACCACCCAGTTCCTACGAGCAGTACTTC.

This rearrangement joins TRBV10-3 to TRBJ1-1; D unresolved. V was trimmed by 7 bases and J by 3 bases, leaving 15 bases between them. In germline, CDR1 is ENHRY, CDR2 SYGVKD. The CDR3 extends over 14 amino acids. The CDR3 protein is CAIKGAPPHTEAFF. CDR3 sequence (DNA): TGTGCCATCAAAGGAGCCCCACCCCACACTGAAGCTTTCTTT.

The chain employs TRBV3-1 (or the pseudogene TRBV3-2) and TRBJ1-5; 7 bases agree with TRBD1. CDR3 length: 13 amino acids. The V gene's germline CDR1 is LGHDT and CDR2 YNNKEL (reference sequence). The ends lost 6 bases at V and 5 bases at J; junction bases unmatched: 4. CDR3 in DNA: TGTGCCAGCAGTCGCGACAGGGATCAGCCCCAGCATTTT. Protein product: CASSRDRDQPQHF.

The V gene is TRBV5-1, the J gene TRBJ2-7; 12 nucleotides line up with TRBD2. Germline trimming cut 0 bases from V and 10 bases from J; bases unmatched to any gene: 5. The CDR3 totals 14 residues. Germline CDR1 is SGHRS and CDR2 is YFSETQ. The CDR3 sequence: CASSLGLAGVNQYF. Here the CDR3 DNA reads TGCGCCAGCAGCTTGGGACTAGCGGGAGTTAATCAGTACTTC.

The sample holds a few counts of this clone. This chain uses TRBV27 with TRBJ1-2, with TRBD1 identical over 7 bases. This CDR3 is 14 amino acids long. J gave up 0 bases and V 6 bases, and 4 bases lay outside the gene matches. Germline V gene data show CDR1 as MNHEY and CDR2 as SMNVEV (reference sequence). As DNA, the CDR3 is TGTGCCAGCAGCAAGGGGACAGCTAACTATGGCTACACCTTC. It is translated as CASSKGTANYGYTF.

Only a few counts were recorded for this clone. J is TRBJ2-7 and V is TRBV19, with TRBD1 matching over 8 bases. CDR3 length: 14 residues. V lost 5 bases to trimming and J lost 7 bases; unmatched junction nucleotides: 10. The germline CDR1 and CDR2 sequences are LNHDA and SQIVND (reference sequence). CDR3 sequence reads: CASSDGQGPLEQYF. DNA of the CDR3: TGTGCCAGTAGTGACGGACAGGGACCTTTGGAGCAGTACTTC. Full variable domain (rest looked up from reference TRBV19 and TRBJ2-7): DGGITQSPKYLFRKEGQNVTLSCEQNLNHDAMYWYRQDPGQGLRLIYYSQIVNDFQKGDIAEGYSVSREKKESFPLTVTSAQKNPTAFYLCASSDGQGPLEQYFGPGTRLTVT.

The sample holds a few counts of this clone. The genes are TRBV4-2 and TRBJ1-6; 7 bases map to TRBD1. Trimming removed 3 bases from V and 4 bases from J; junction bases left unmatched: 6. This CDR3 has 16 residues. The germline V gene encodes CDR1 LGHNA and CDR2 YNFKEQ. The CDR3 is CASSQTGTAYNSPLHF. CDR3 sequence (DNA): TGTGCCAGCAGCCAGACCGGGACAGCATATAATTCACCCCTCCACTTT.

V and J are TRBV4-3 and TRBJ1-1; D unclear. Deletions cut 0 bases from V and 5 bases from J, with 16 bases between. The CDR3 spans 16 residues. The V gene's germline CDR1 is LGHNA and CDR2 YSLEER. CDR3 residues: CASSQEANRPTTEAFF. CDR3 DNA sequence: TGCGCCAGCAGCCAAGAAGCCAACAGACCAACGACTGAAGCTTTCTTT.

The chain carries TRBV3-1 (or the pseudogene TRBV3-2) and TRBJ1-2; no clear D. V lost 5 bases and J lost 5, with 18 bases in between. CDR3 length equals 15 residues. The germline gives CDR1 LGHDT, CDR2 YNNKEL (reference sequence). CDR3 nucleotides: TGTGCCAGCAGCTCAACAATGCGCGGGAAGTATGGCTACACCTTC. This codes for CASSSTMRGKYGYTF.

The chain combines TRBV11-1 with TRBJ2-3; D may be TRBD2 (5 bases). This CDR3 has 13 residues. The V gene lost 3 bases and the J gene lost 6 bases, with 10 bases spanning the gap. Looked up from germline, CDR1 is SGHAT and CDR2 is FQDESV (reference sequence). The CDR3 DNA is TGTGCCAGCAGCTTCGGGGTTTTGGATACGCAGTATTTT. Translation gives CASSFGVLDTQYF.

The V gene is TRBV2, the J gene TRBJ1-1; the match to TRBD1 covers 7 bases. V shed 7 bases and J 3 bases; nucleotides not matched to a gene: 5. CDR1 and CDR2 from the germline V gene are SNHLY and FYNNEI. The CDR3 is made up of 13 amino acids. CDR3 protein: CASKRQGDTEAFF. CDR3 in DNA: TGTGCCAGCAAAAGACAGGGTGACACTGAAGCTTTCTTT.

In its sample, this clone was seen a few times. The chain recombines TRBV3-1 (or the pseudogene TRBV3-2) with TRBJ2-1; D might be TRBD1 (5 bases). Trimming took 2 bases from V and 14 from J, leaving 10 bases between them. This CDR3 has 11 amino acids. Germline V gives CDR1 LGHDT, CDR2 YNNKEL (reference sequence). The CDR3 protein is CASSQSADKFF. The CDR3 DNA reads as TGTGCCAGCAGCCAATCGGCGGACAAGTTCTTC.

This chain connects TRBV7-2 to TRBJ1-6, with TRBD1 matching 7 bases. The CDR3 covers 16 residues. V was pared by 8 bases and J by 14 bases, with 21 bases of the junction left unmatched. CDR1 SGHTA and CDR2 FQGNSA come from the germline V gene. CDR3 in amino acids: CASFRGSNSAGGSLHF. In nucleotides, the CDR3 is TGTGCCAGCTTTAGGGGGAGTAACTCCGCAGGGGGATCCCTCCACTTT.

The chain couples TRBV6-6 to TRBJ2-1; weak D call: TRBD1 (6 bases). This CDR3 contains 16 residues. Germline V lookup: CDR1 MNHNY, CDR2 SVGAGI (reference sequence). V dropped 5 bases and J dropped 3 bases, with 17 bases sitting between them. The CDR3 DNA is TGTGCCAGCAGTCCCCCAGGGGCGGCTCGCTACAATGAGCAGTTCTTC. Residues: CASSPPGAARYNEQFF.

J is TRBJ1-1 and V is TRBV6-5; D might be TRBD1 (5 bases). Trimming removed 5 bases from V and 7 bases from J, with 17 bases in between. CDR3 length: 14 residues. From germline, CDR1 is MNHEY and CDR2 SVGAGI. CDR3 amino acids: CASSRGDNTDEAFF. The DNA of the CDR3 is TGTGCCAGCAGTAGGGGCGATAACACTGATGAAGCTTTCTTT.

The chain uses TRBV19 and TRBJ1-4; 9 nucleotides match TRBD1. The CDR3 is made up of 14 amino acids. Germline loops: CDR1 LNHDA, CDR2 SQIVND (reference sequence). V trimming: 5 bases; J trimming: 8 bases; junction bases outside the gene matches: 6. The CDR3 DNA reads TGTGCCAGTAGTCCGGGACAGGGTACCGAAAAACTGTTTTTT. It is translated as CASSPGQGTEKLFF.

J is TRBJ1-1 and V is TRBV5-1; no firm D call. CDR3 length: 14 amino acids. With 1 base removed from V and 0 bases from J, the gap between germline ends came to 7 bases. The germline CDR1 and CDR2 sequences are SGHRS and YFSETQ. DNA for the CDR3: TGCGCCAGCAGCTTGCAGTATATGAACACTGAAGCTTTCTTT. Protein sequence: CASSLQYMNTEAFF.

V is TRBV20-1 and J is TRBJ2-7; no clear D gene. The CDR3 contains 11 residues. CDR1 and CDR2 from the germline V gene are DFQATT and SNEGSKA (reference sequence). Trimming stripped 4 bases from V and 2 bases from J, with 6 bases between. Here the CDR3 reads CSAKTPYEQYF. In DNA form, the CDR3 reads TGCAGTGCTAAGACTCCCTACGAGCAGTACTTC.

The chain joins TRBV5-1 to TRBJ2-6, with D maybe TRBD2 (5 bases). The germline V and J ends were trimmed by 4 bases and 3 bases, with 11 bases remaining between them. CDR3 length equals 15 residues. Per the germline V gene, CDR1 is SGHRS and CDR2 is YFSETQ. The CDR3 DNA sequence: TGCGCCAGCAGCCTCCCTACTAGTGGGGCCAACGTCCTGACTTTC. Residues: CASSLPTSGANVLTF. Based on the CDR3 plus reference TRBV5-1 and TRBJ2-6, the full variable domain is KAGVTQTPRYLIKTRGQQVTLSCSPISGHRSVSWYQQTPGQGLQFLFEYFSETQRNKGNFPGRFSGRQFSNSRSEMNVSTLELGDSALYLCASSLPTSGANVLTFGAGSRLTVL.

The J gene is TRBJ1-6, the V gene TRBV18; unclear D gene. The V end lost 4 bases, the J end lost 7 bases, and 14 bases lay between the germline ends. CDR1 is KGHSH and CDR2 is LQKENI in the germline V gene. The CDR3 sequence is 15 residues long. CDR3 nucleotide sequence: TGTGCCAGCTCACAGTTGGACGGGAAGAATTCACCCCTCCACTTT. It encodes CASSQLDGKNSPLHF. Together with reference TRBV18 and TRBJ1-6, the CDR3 gives the full variable domain: NAGVMQNPRHLVRRRGQEARLRCSPMKGHSHVYWYRQLPEEGLKFMVYLQKENIIDESGMPKERFSAEFPKEGPSILRIQQVVRGDSAAYFCASSQLDGKNSPLHFGNGTRLTVT.

A few counts support this clone. The V and J genes are TRBV10-3 and TRBJ1-5, with 8 positions matching TRBD1. CDR1 ENHRY and CDR2 SYGVKD come from the germline V gene. The CDR3 covers 16 residues. V gave up 2 bases and J gave up 7 bases; unmatched junction bases: 10. The CDR3 DNA is TGTGCCATCAGTGAGGCCCCAGGGGGCTTCGGCCAGCCCCAGCATTTT. This encodes CAISEAPGGFGQPQHF.

In nucleotides, the CDR3 is TGCGCCAGCAGCCAAGAATTGACAGGCAGGAGCTCCTACAATGAGCAGTTCTTC. Its translation: CASSQELTGRSSYNEQFF. The chain couples TRBV4-1 to TRBJ2-1; D perhaps matches TRBD1 (6 bases). V was trimmed by 0 bases and J by 0 bases, leaving 15 bases between them. Germline V gives CDR1 MGHRA, CDR2 YSYEKL. The CDR3 is 18 amino acids.

The V and J genes are TRBV16 and TRBJ2-2, with no clear D. Germline lookup yields CDR1 KGHSY and CDR2 FQNENV. V was trimmed by 0 bases and J by 7 bases, leaving 6 bases between them. The CDR3 has 13 amino acids. The CDR3 here is CASSQSSNGELFF. The CDR3 DNA reads as TGTGCCAGCAGCCAATCGTCTAACGGGGAGCTGTTTTTT.

The CDR3: CASSLARNNSPLHF. In nucleotides, the CDR3 is TGTGCCAGCAGCTTAGCCAGAAATAATTCACCCCTCCACTTT. The J gene is TRBJ1-6, the V gene TRBV7-9; D gene uncertain. CDR3 length equals 14 residues. CDR1 is SEHNR and CDR2 is FQNEAQ in the germline V gene (reference sequence). Deletions cut 0 bases from V and 5 bases from J, with 5 bases between. Combining the CDR3 with reference TRBV7-9 and TRBJ1-6 gives the whole variable domain DTGVSQNPRHKITKRGQNVTFRCDPISEHNRLYWYRQTLGQGPEFLTYFQNEAQLEKSRLLSDRFSAERPKGSFSTLEIQRTEQGDSAMYLCASSLARNNSPLHFGNGTRLTVT.

This clone has just one count. The chain combines TRBV9 with TRBJ2-3; 16 bases line up with TRBD2. Germline V CDR1 and CDR2: SGDLS, YYNGEE. CDR3 length: 17 amino acids. The ends lost 3 bases at V and 6 bases at J; junction bases unmatched: 7. In DNA, the CDR3 is TGTGCCAGCAGCGAGCGGGGACTAGCGGGAGGGCCGGATACGCAGTATTTT. Translated: CASSERGLAGGPDTQYF.

This clone has ten or more counts. The CDR3 region is CAISGDSSSPLHF. The CDR3 DNA follows: TGTGCCATCAGTGGGGACAGCTCTTCACCCCTCCACTTT. The chain is built from TRBV10-3 and TRBJ1-6; 7 nucleotides match TRBD1. The CDR3 has 13 amino acids. Looked up from germline, CDR1 is ENHRY and CDR2 is SYGVKD. Unmatched junction bases numbered 3, after V lost 4 bases and J lost 9 bases.

CDR3 in DNA: TGCGCCAGCAGCGTGACAGGGAGAGCCGGTAATGAAAAACTGTTTTTT. Its translation is CASSVTGRAGNEKLFF. The rearrangement links TRBV5-1 to TRBJ1-4; TRBD1 aligns across 7 bases. The CDR3 extends over 16 amino acids. Germline V CDR1 and CDR2: SGHRS, YFSETQ. After removal of 4 bases from V and 4 bases from J, the junction contained 10 bases not matched to a gene. The whole variable domain, remainder taken from reference TRBV5-1 and TRBJ1-4, is KAGVTQTPRYLIKTRGQQVTLSCSPISGHRSVSWYQQTPGQGLQFLFEYFSETQRNKGNFPGRFSGRQFSNSRSEMNVSTLELGDSALYLCASSVTGRAGNEKLFFGSGTQLSVL.

The J gene is TRBJ2-2, the V gene TRBV3-1 (or the pseudogene TRBV3-2); 9 bases line up with TRBD2. The CDR3 is made up of 16 amino acids. Germline values: CDR1 LGHDT, CDR2 YNNKEL (reference sequence). V gave up 0 bases and J gave up 6 bases; unmatched junction bases: 5. CDR3 sequence: CASSQEGGGASGELFF. CDR3 DNA sequence: TGTGCCAGCAGCCAAGAAGGCGGGGGGGCATCCGGGGAGCTGTTTTTT.